This TCR beta chain was retrieved from a study of blood T cell repertoires in COVID-19. Across the study: Acute and convalescent COVID-19 samples came from the United States, Italy and Spain. In each case, the material was cDNA or gDNA derived from T cells, B-cell-depleted T cells, or PBMCs.

Notes on this clone: Relative to the germline gene, one junction end is altered; a read error may explain this.

Authors' analysis steps: From reference gene primer amplification, estimates of nucleated cell counts were derived. Sequencing used immunoSEQ multiplex PCR; TCRdb keeps in-frame clones, though not all of them. The DNA was the basis for D and trimming; V, J and clone size are from that table. Here the sample spans roughly 76,000 clones, around 89% being singletons. The sequenced material came from peripheral blood. This TCR came from an older man with active or convalescent COVID-19.

CDR3 sequence (DNA): TGTGCCAGCATCCCGTCGACTAGCGGGATTGGAGCCTTC. Translating gives CASIPSTSGIGAF. The chain is built from TRBV6-2 or TRBV6-3 and TRBJ2-7; TRBD2 matches 11 bases. The CDR3 is 13 residues long. The germline CDR1 and CDR2 sequences are MNHEY and SVGEGT.